The rows below give T cell receptor beta chains drawn from one sample of a study of OX40 agonist ivuxolimab in advanced cancers. Clones were sequenced by immunoSEQ multiplex PCR, and TCRdb holds only the in-frame ones, with some missing. The sample yields approximately 44,000 clones, around 80% seen once. The specimen comprised CD4+ or CD8+ T cells sorted from blood, sampled in a trial of the OX40 agonist ivuxolimab. Every receptor here comes from an adult with an advanced solid tumor such as melanoma, head and neck, liver or kidney cancer. The CDR3 runs from the conserved cysteine through the conserved F or W. D genes are given only for firm matches. Size values are once, few and many counts, or a class for expanded clones, and some rows have none.

v_call	j_call	clone_size	d_call	cdr3_aa	cdr3_nt
TRBV4-1	TRBJ2-7	NA	NA	CASSQDPRTYYEQYF	TGCGCCAGCAGCCAAGACCCCCGGACGTATTACGAGCAGTACTTC
TRBV9	TRBJ1-3	few	NA	CASSVDARPSSGNTIYF	TGTGCCAGCAGCGTAGACGCCAGGCCAAGCTCTGGAAACACCATATATTTT
TRBV18	TRBJ2-2	NA	NA	CASPGSAGENTGELFF	TGTGCCAGCCCAGGGAGTGCTGGGGAAAACACCGGGGAGCTGTTTTTT
TRBV2	TRBJ2-3	few	NA	CASHREVGTDTQYF	TGTGCCAGCCACAGGGAGGTAGGGACAGATACGCAGTATTTT
TRBV19	TRBJ1-4	NA	NA	CASSTLQRGKLFF	TGTGCCAGTAGTACTCTCCAGCGGGGGAAACTGTTTTTT
TRBV6-1	TRBJ2-1	medium-sized	TRBD2	CASRREAGPNEQFF	TGTGCCAGCAGGAGGGAAGCGGGACCCAATGAGCAGTTCTTC
TRBV5-8	TRBJ2-5	NA	NA	CASLRGIGQETQYF	TGTGCCAGCCTTCGTGGGATCGGCCAAGAGACCCAGTACTTC
TRBV27	TRBJ1-5	few	TRBD1	CASSLDRGSNQPQHF	TGTGCCAGCAGTCTAGACAGGGGTAGCAATCAGCCCCAGCATTTT
TRBV7-9	TRBJ1-4	medium-sized	TRBD1	CASSWVGQGREKLFF	TGTGCCAGCAGCTGGGTCGGACAGGGTCGTGAAAAACTGTTTTTT
TRBV5-1	TRBJ1-6	few	TRBD1	CASSLNPGTGIYSPLHF	TGCGCCAGCAGCTTGAACCCCGGGACAGGGATTTACTCACCCCTCCACTTT
TRBV5-1	TRBJ2-5	NA	NA	CASSLSGDQETQYF	TGCGCCAGCAGCCTTTCCGGGGACCAAGAGACCCAGTACTTC
TRBV5-1	TRBJ1-1	NA	NA	CASSLLKPNTEAFF	TGCGCCAGCAGCTTATTAAAACCCAACACTGAAGCTTTCTTT
TRBV28	TRBJ2-2	NA	NA	CASRSYGEGGTGELFF	TGTGCCAGCAGATCGTACGGTGAAGGGGGCACCGGGGAGCTGTTTTTT
TRBV19	TRBJ1-1	NA	NA	CASSPRRNTEAFF	TGTGCCAGTAGCCCCCGGAGGAACACTGAAGCTTTCTTT
TRBV4-3	TRBJ2-1	NA	NA	CASSQDARGEQFF	TGCGCCAGCAGCCAGGACGCCCGGGGCGAGCAGTTCTTC
TRBV4-2	TRBJ1-5	few	NA	CASSQDRSNQPQHF	TGTGCCAGCAGCCAAGACAGGTCCAATCAGCCCCAGCATTTT
TRBV7-3	TRBJ2-2	once	NA	CASSLSAANTGELFF	TGTGCCAGCAGCTTAAGTGCGGCGAACACCGGGGAGCTGTTTTTT
TRBV11-2	TRBJ1-1	NA	NA	CASSRDERGYFEAFF	TGTGCCAGCAGCCGCGATGAGAGGGGCTATTTTGAAGCTTTCTTT
TRBV29-1	TRBJ2-7	NA	NA	CSVGVAGEQYF	TGCAGCGTTGGGGTCGCGGGTGAGCAGTACTTC
TRBV10-1	TRBJ2-7	NA	NA	CASSRGRTGEQYF	TGCGCCAGCAGTCGAGGGAGAACGGGGGAGCAGTACTTC
TRBV11-2	TRBJ1-6	NA	NA	CASSLGRSGNSPLHF	TGTGCCAGCAGCTTAGGGCGATCAGGGAATTCACCCCTCCACTTT
TRBV28	TRBJ2-1	NA	NA	CASALPYNEQFF	TGTGCCAGCGCCCTTCCCTACAATGAGCAGTTCTTC
TRBV2	TRBJ2-3	NA	NA	CASTPSRGSQYF	TGTGCCAGCACCCCTTCGAGGGGTTCGCAGTATTTT
TRBV4-2	TRBJ2-7	NA	TRBD2	CASSQDATSGYSYEQYF	TGTGCCAGCAGCCAAGATGCGACTAGCGGGTACTCCTACGAGCAGTACTTC
TRBV5-3	TRBJ2-7	NA	NA	CARSHGFGWAGLDEQYF	TGTGCCAGAAGCCACGGATTCGGGTGGGCAGGTTTGGACGAGCAGTACTTC
TRBV5-6	TRBJ1-2	NA	NA	CASSLAGRDLGYGYTF	TGTGCCAGCAGCTTGGCCGGGAGGGACTTGGGCTATGGCTACACCTTC
TRBV28	TRBJ1-2	NA	TRBD1	CASRVGGQGRGYTF	TGTGCCAGCAGGGTAGGAGGACAGGGAAGAGGCTACACCTTC
TRBV7-9	TRBJ2-7	NA	NA	CASSLRAGQSYEQYF	TGTGCCAGCAGCTTAAGGGCAGGGCAGTCCTACGAGCAGTACTTC
TRBV2	TRBJ1-5	NA	NA	CASRRTSTSNQPQHF	TGTGCCAGCAGGCGGACATCCACTAGCAATCAGCCCCAGCATTTT
TRBV2	TRBJ1-2	NA	NA	CASSENGVLLSGYTF	TGTGCCAGCAGTGAAAATGGGGTTTTACTATCGGGCTACACCTTC
TRBV11-3	TRBJ2-1	NA	TRBD2	CASSPLAGANNEQFF	TGTGCCAGCAGCCCCCTAGCGGGGGCAAACAATGAGCAGTTCTTC
TRBV18	TRBJ2-3	NA	NA	CASSPLSGQFTDTQYF	TGTGCCAGCTCACCCCTGTCGGGCCAATTCACAGATACGCAGTATTTT
TRBV11-3	TRBJ2-1	NA	TRBD2	CASSFKGLEGDNEQFF	TGTGCCAGCAGCTTTAAAGGACTAGAAGGCGACAATGAGCAGTTCTTC
TRBV5-1	TRBJ2-1	NA	NA	CASSLAGMEDPQFF	TGCGCCAGCAGCTTGGCGGGGATGGAGGATCCTCAGTTCTTC
TRBV7-2	TRBJ2-1	NA	TRBD2	CASSESLAGGYEQFF	TGTGCCAGCAGCGAGAGTTTAGCGGGAGGGTATGAGCAGTTCTTC
TRBV14	TRBJ2-3	NA	TRBD2	CASSQDLAGTQYF	TGTGCCAGCAGCCAAGACCTAGCGGGCACGCAGTATTTT
TRBV5-8	TRBJ2-7	NA	NA	CASSLASEQYF	TGTGCCAGCAGCTTGGCGAGCGAGCAGTACTTC
TRBV15	TRBJ2-1	few	TRBD1	CATSQDRGWDNEQFF	TGTGCCACCAGCCAAGACAGGGGCTGGGACAATGAGCAGTTCTTC
TRBV2	TRBJ2-7	NA	NA	CASSDLGGGTYEQYF	TGTGCCAGCAGTGATCTAGGTGGAGGAACGTACGAGCAGTACTTC
TRBV5-4	TRBJ2-5	NA	TRBD1	CASSLGQGAGTQYF	TGTGCCAGCAGCTTGGGACAGGGGGCAGGGACCCAGTACTTC
TRBV6-1	TRBJ1-2	NA	TRBD1	CASSERGQGASGYTF	TGTGCCAGCAGTGAACGTGGTCAGGGGGCGAGTGGCTACACCTTC
TRBV9	TRBJ2-1	NA	TRBD2	CASSVGGRSYNEQFF	TGTGCCAGCAGCGTAGGCGGGAGATCGTACAATGAGCAGTTCTTC
TRBV10-3	TRBJ2-7	NA	NA	CAIRDPGAPSYEQYF	TGTGCCATCAGGGACCCAGGGGCCCCCTCCTACGAGCAGTACTTC
TRBV28	TRBJ2-7	NA	NA	CASKVHGSYEQYF	TGTGCCAGCAAGGTCCACGGATCCTACGAGCAGTACTTC
TRBV6-1	TRBJ2-1	NA	NA	CASTEKAPGSLNEQFF	TGTGCCAGCACTGAGAAGGCCCCTGGGTCCCTCAATGAGCAGTTCTTC
TRBV10-1	TRBJ2-3	NA	TRBD2	CASSKAGSKDTQYF	TGCGCCAGCAGTAAAGCGGGATCGAAAGATACGCAGTATTTT
TRBV15	TRBJ2-1	NA	NA	CATGGTDLNEQFF	TGTGCCACCGGCGGGACAGATTTGAATGAGCAGTTCTTC
TRBV18	TRBJ2-1	NA	TRBD2	CASSGLAYNEQFF	TGTGCCAGCTCTGGACTAGCCTACAATGAGCAGTTCTTC
TRBV2	TRBJ2-6	NA	NA	CASSAVSVGANVLTF	TGTGCCAGCAGTGCGGTCTCGGTTGGGGCCAACGTCCTGACTTTC